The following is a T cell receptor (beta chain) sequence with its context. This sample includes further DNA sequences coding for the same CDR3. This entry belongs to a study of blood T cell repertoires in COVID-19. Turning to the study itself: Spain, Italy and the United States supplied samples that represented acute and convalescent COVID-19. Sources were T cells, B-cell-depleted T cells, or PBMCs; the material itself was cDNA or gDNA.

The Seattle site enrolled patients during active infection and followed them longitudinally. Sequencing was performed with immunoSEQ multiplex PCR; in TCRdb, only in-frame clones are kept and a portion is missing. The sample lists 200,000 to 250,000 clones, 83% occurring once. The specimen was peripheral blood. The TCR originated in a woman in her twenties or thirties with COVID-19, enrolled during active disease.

As DNA, the CDR3 is TGTGCCAGCAGAGGGACTAGTGGCACAGATACGCAGTATTTT. Encoded protein: CASRGTSGTDTQYF. The V gene is TRBV2, the J gene TRBJ2-3; TRBD2 agrees at 8 bases. The germline CDR1 and CDR2 sequences are SNHLY and FYNNEI. CDR3 size: 14 residues. The V gene end was trimmed by 6 bases and the J gene end by 1 base; junction bases not matched to a gene: 3.